This record concerns one T cell receptor beta chain sequence. V lost 3 bases and J lost 3; bases outside the gene matches: 6. CDR1 KGHSH and CDR2 LQKENI come from the germline V gene. The CDR3 is 15 amino acids. The source of the sample is a study of blood T cell repertoires in COVID-19. Using immunoSEQ multiplex PCR, the repertoire was profiled, and TCRdb retains in-frame clones only, with some absent. The table shows some 100,000 clones, with 88% occurring only once. The rearrangement links TRBV18 to TRBJ1-2; 8 bases agree with TRBD1. This clonotype was obtained from a woman older than 75 with active COVID-19. Sequencing input: peripheral blood. The DNA of the CDR3 is TGTGCCAGCTCACCGGTGACAGGGGCCGACTATGGCTACACCTTC. Encoded protein: CASSPVTGADYGYTF.